The clone carrying this T cell receptor (beta chain) was seen a single time. Its specificity is not known. Germline CDR1 SQVTM, CDR2 ANQGSEA. V was pared by 5 bases and J by 5 bases, with 15 bases between. This CDR3 region has 13 residues. The data belong to a study of T cell responses to AZD1222 COVID-19 vaccine. Study-wide results and caveats: Sampling that yielded the repertoires occurred only after the peak T cell response. The donor cohort was predominantly white British with a female majority, and clonal diversity may have been underestimated.

Produced via immunoSEQ multiplex PCR; TCRdb's table is partial and in-frame only. The sample includes more than 85,000 clones, 80% to 90% of them seen just once. The receptor was derived from an adult who received the AZD1222 COVID-19 vaccine. The chain joins TRBV29-1 to TRBJ1-1, with D perhaps matching TRBD1 (6 bases). The sample was peripheral blood, taken 28 days after the second AZD1222 dose. CDR3 in amino acids: CSVNSGGLTEAFF. The CDR3 DNA reads TGCAGCGTTAACAGTGGGGGGCTGACTGAAGCTTTCTTT.